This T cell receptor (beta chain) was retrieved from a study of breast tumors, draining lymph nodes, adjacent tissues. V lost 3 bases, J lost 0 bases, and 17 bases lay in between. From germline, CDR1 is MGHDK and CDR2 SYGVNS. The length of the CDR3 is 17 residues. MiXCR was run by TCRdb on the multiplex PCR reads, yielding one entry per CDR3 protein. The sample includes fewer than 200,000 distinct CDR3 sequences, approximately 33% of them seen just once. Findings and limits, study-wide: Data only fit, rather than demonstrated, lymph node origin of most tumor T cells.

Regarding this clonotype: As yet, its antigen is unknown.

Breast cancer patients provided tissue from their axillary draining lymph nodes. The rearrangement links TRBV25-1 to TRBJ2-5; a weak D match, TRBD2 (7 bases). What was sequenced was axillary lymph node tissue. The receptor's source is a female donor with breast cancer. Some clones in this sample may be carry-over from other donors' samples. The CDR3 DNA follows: TGTGCCAGCAGTGACGTGGGGGGGGGCGCAGACCAAGAGACCCAGTACTTC. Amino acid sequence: CASSDVGGGADQETQYF.